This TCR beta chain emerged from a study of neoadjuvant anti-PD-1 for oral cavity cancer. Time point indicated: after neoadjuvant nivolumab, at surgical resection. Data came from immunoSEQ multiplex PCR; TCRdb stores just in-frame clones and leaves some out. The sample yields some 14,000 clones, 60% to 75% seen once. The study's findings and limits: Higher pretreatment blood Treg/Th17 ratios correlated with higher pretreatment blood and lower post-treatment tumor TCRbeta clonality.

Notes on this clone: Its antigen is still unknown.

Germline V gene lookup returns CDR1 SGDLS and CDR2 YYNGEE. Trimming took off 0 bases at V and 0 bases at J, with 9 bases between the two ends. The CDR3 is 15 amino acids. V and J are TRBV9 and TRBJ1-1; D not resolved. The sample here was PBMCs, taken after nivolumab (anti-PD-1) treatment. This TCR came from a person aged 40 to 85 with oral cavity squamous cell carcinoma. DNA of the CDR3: TGTGCCAGCAGCGTAGTCCCAGACATGAACACTGAAGCTTTCTTT. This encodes CASSVVPDMNTEAFF.